This T cell receptor (beta chain) stems from a study of siplizumab effects on memory and regulatory T cells. This clone is a singleton in its sample. As yet, its antigen is unknown. Unmatched junction bases numbered 9, after V lost 5 bases and J lost 1 base. This CDR3 has 16 residues. The V gene's germline CDR1 is MNHEY and CDR2 SMNVEV (reference sequence). General study findings and limits: Alloreactive sequences tracing back to unstimulated CD4+ memory cells fell significantly with siplizumab. Versus roughly 27% in controls, the mappable alloreactive CD4+ clones averaged around 65% Treg-derived with siplizumab. Most alloreactive clones went unmapped to unstimulated subsets; only a minor fraction mapped.

Generated by immunoSEQ multiplex PCR, the TCRdb table keeps only in-frame clones and is missing some. This repertoire shows about 75,000 clones, roughly 93% found once; its top ten account for 4.5% to 6.5%. Sequenced material: CD8+ T cells sorted from blood. The chain employs TRBV27 and TRBJ2-7; 9 bases fit TRBD2. The clonotype comes from a human donor in good health. The DNA of the CDR3 is TGTGCCAGCAGTCGTTTGGGGCGGGGGGGTTCCTACGAGCAGTACTTC. Translating gives CASSRLGRGGSYEQYF.